The sequence of this T cell receptor (beta chain) was determined in a study of blood T cell repertoires in COVID-19. Trimming at V came to 3 bases and at J to 3 bases, leaving 11 bases not matched to a gene. Per germline, CDR1 MNHEY and CDR2 SMNVEV (reference sequence). This CDR3 contains 17 residues. Some clones are missing from TCRdb's copy, which holds only in-frame ones; the method was immunoSEQ multiplex PCR. The data hold almost 400,000 clones, with 85% to 90% observed a single time. This clone appeared a few times. Sequencing used PBMCs or T cells enriched from blood (not recorded which). The rearrangement joins TRBV27 to TRBJ2-3; 8 bases are shared with TRBD1. The TCR originated in a woman aged 25 to 39 who had recovered from COVID-19. The CDR3 region is CASSFLPGGAGTDTQYF. The CDR3 coding sequence is TGTGCCAGCAGTTTTCTGCCAGGGGGCGCCGGGACAGATACGCAGTATTTT.